Each of the 25 T cell receptor beta chains below was sequenced from the same sample in a study of somatic mutations in cytotoxic T cells in rheumatoid arthritis. Using immunoSEQ multiplex PCR, the repertoire was profiled, and TCRdb retains in-frame clones only, with some absent. The sample holds approximately 10,000 clones; almost 85% are singletons and the top ten take more than 8%. Sequenced material: CD8+ T cells sorted from blood. The origin of the receptors is a woman in her sixties or seventies with rheumatoid arthritis.

In its sample, this clone was seen once. Within the sample, other DNA sequences also encode this same CDR3. This chain links TRBV19 with TRBJ1-5; D gene unclear. From germline, CDR1 is LNHDA and CDR2 SQIVND (reference sequence). Trimming cost V 5 bases and J 0 bases, with 8 bases left between them. The CDR3 totals 14 residues. The CDR3 protein is CASSLRYSNQPQHF. CDR3 sequence (DNA): TGTGCCAGTAGTCTACGGTATAGCAATCAGCCCCAGCATTTT.

V usage is TRBV29-1 and J usage is TRBJ2-1; 10 bases align to TRBD2. The V segment lost 7 bases and the J segment 12 bases; nucleotides outside the gene matches: 12. CDR3 length equals 13 residues. CDR1 and CDR2 (germline): SQVTM, ANQGSEA. DNA for the CDR3: TGCAGCGCTGGACTAGCGGTGGGGGGTGGGCAGTTCTTC. This sequence encodes CSAGLAVGGGQFF.

This chain connects TRBV10-3 to TRBJ2-5, with 11 bases aligning to TRBD2. Per the germline V gene, CDR1 is ENHRY and CDR2 is SYGVKD. J gave up 1 base and V 4 bases, and 5 bases lay outside the gene matches. This CDR3 is built from 16 residues. CDR3 in amino acids: CAISAPTSGTQETQYF. The DNA of the CDR3 is TGTGCCATCAGTGCCCCGACTAGCGGGACCCAAGAGACCCAGTACTTC.

The chain uses TRBV9 and TRBJ2-7; 9 bases fit TRBD1. In germline, CDR1 is SGDLS, CDR2 YYNGEE. The CDR3 loop spans 15 amino acids. V lost 4 bases to trimming and J lost 5 bases; unmatched junction nucleotides: 10. Written as DNA, the CDR3 is TGTGCCAGCAGCCTTGAGGGGACAGGGCCCCACGAGCAGTACTTC. The encoded protein is CASSLEGTGPHEQYF.

The genes are TRBV9 and TRBJ2-1; TRBD2 agrees at 11 bases. This CDR3 spans 16 amino acids. CDR1 and CDR2 from the germline V gene are SGDLS and YYNGEE. J gave up 3 bases and V 3 bases, and 5 bases lay outside the gene matches. The CDR3 loop is CASSGIAGGSYNEQFF. The CDR3 DNA follows: TGTGCCAGCAGCGGAATAGCGGGAGGGAGCTACAATGAGCAGTTCTTC.

V and J are TRBV7-9 and TRBJ2-1, with 7 bases fitting TRBD2. Unmatched junction bases numbered 10, after V lost 1 base and J lost 7 bases. CDR1 and CDR2 from the germline V gene are SEHNR and FQNEAQ (reference sequence). This CDR3 is 16 amino acids long. The CDR3 is CASSLDRGRERNEQFF. In nucleotides, the CDR3 is TGTGCCAGCAGCTTAGACCGAGGGCGGGAGAGAAATGAGCAGTTCTTC.

J is TRBJ2-1 and V is TRBV4-2; TRBD2 aligns across 9 bases. The V segment lost 4 bases and the J segment 3 bases; nucleotides outside the gene matches: 7. This CDR3 is 16 amino acids long. Germline CDR1 LGHNA, CDR2 YNFKEQ. The CDR3 spells CASSRVAGEGYNEQFF. The CDR3 DNA follows: TGTGCCAGCAGCCGGGTAGCGGGAGAGGGCTACAATGAGCAGTTCTTC.

Written as DNA, the CDR3 is TGTGCCTGGAGTGTACAAGCGGGAGTCACCGGGGAGCTGTTTTTT. The encoded protein is CAWSVQAGVTGELFF. V and J are TRBV30 and TRBJ2-2; 8 bases line up with TRBD2. V was clipped by 0 bases and J by 4 bases; unmatched bases: 4. The CDR3 loop spans 15 amino acids. Looked up from germline, CDR1 is GTSNPN and CDR2 is SVGIG (reference sequence).

The V call is TRBV11-3, the J call TRBJ1-1, with a tentative D call TRBD1 (6 bases). The CDR3 is 12 residues long. Germline loops: CDR1 SGHNT, CDR2 YENEEA. V was trimmed by 1 base and J by 8 bases, leaving 8 bases between them. CDR3 coding DNA: TGTGCCAGCAGCTTAGTTGGGGGCGAAGCTTTCTTT. It encodes CASSLVGGEAFF.

This chain connects TRBV6-5 to TRBJ1-1; D is unresolved. In germline, CDR1 is MNHEY, CDR2 SVGAGI. The CDR3 extends over 15 amino acids. V was trimmed by 6 bases and J by 0 bases, leaving 14 bases between them. This CDR3 reads CASSPAHSMNTEAFF. CDR3 nucleotide sequence: TGTGCCAGCAGCCCCGCCCACAGTATGAACACTGAAGCTTTCTTT.

The V and J genes are TRBV14 and TRBJ2-5; TRBD2 matches 9 bases. CDR1 is SGHDN, CDR2 FVKESK, per germline. The junction had 10 bases not matched to a gene; V was cut back by 0 bases and J by 5 bases. The CDR3 totals 17 residues. In DNA form, the CDR3 reads TGTGCCAGCAGCCAAGATGTTGCGGGAGGGCCGCGGGAGACCCAGTACTTC. This encodes CASSQDVAGGPRETQYF.

This clone has more than one count but fewer than ten. Other DNA sequences from this sample encode an identical CDR3 as well. This chain connects TRBV27 to TRBJ1-1; 11 bases agree with TRBD1. Trimming at V came to 6 bases and at J to 4 bases, leaving 4 bases not matched to a gene. This CDR3 has 14 residues. The V gene's germline CDR1 is MNHEY and CDR2 SMNVEV (reference sequence). The CDR3: CASSLGQGVTEAFF. In DNA, the CDR3 is TGTGCCAGCAGCCTGGGACAGGGGGTCACTGAAGCTTTCTTT.

V is TRBV5-4 and J is TRBJ1-1, with 8 bases lining up with TRBD1. Losses at the gene ends were 7 bases for V and 3 bases for J; bases not matched to a gene: 8. Germline CDR1 is SGHNT and CDR2 is YYREEE (reference sequence). The CDR3 is made up of 14 amino acids. The CDR3 protein is CASGTGRGDTEAFF. The DNA for the CDR3 is TGTGCCAGCGGGACAGGCCGGGGCGACACTGAAGCTTTCTTT.

The rearrangement joins TRBV27 to TRBJ2-6; 7 bases map to TRBD1. V trimming: 6 bases; J trimming: 2 bases; junction bases outside the gene matches: 4. The CDR3 has 15 amino acids. Looked up from germline, CDR1 is MNHEY and CDR2 is SMNVEV (reference sequence). CDR3 sequence (DNA): TGTGCCAGCAGCCGGACAGGAACTGGGGCCAACGTCCTGACTTTC. Encoded protein: CASSRTGTGANVLTF.

The J gene is TRBJ2-7, the V gene TRBV15; 11 bases agree with TRBD2. Germline V lookup: CDR1 LNHNV, CDR2 YYDKDF (reference sequence). V gave up 8 bases and J gave up 7 bases; unmatched junction bases: 1. This CDR3 region has 11 residues. The CDR3 DNA reads as TGTGCCACCTCTAGCGGGAGGGAGCAGTACTTC. This codes for CATSSGREQYF.

The chain combines TRBV2 with TRBJ1-5; TRBD1 matches 7 bases. The CDR3 runs 16 residues. Germline V lookup: CDR1 SNHLY, CDR2 FYNNEI. V shed 5 bases and J 0 bases; nucleotides not matched to a gene: 7. CDR3 bases: TGTGCCAGCAGTACCGGGACAGATTATAGCAATCAGCCCCAGCATTTT. Translating gives CASSTGTDYSNQPQHF.

The J gene is TRBJ2-3, the V gene TRBV27, with D perhaps TRBD2 (6 bases). The CDR3 length is 13 residues. Germline-derived CDR1 and CDR2 are MNHEY and SMNVEV (reference sequence). V lost 5 bases and J 2 bases, leaving 8 bases between the germline ends. The CDR3 protein is CASSQDYTDTQYF. The CDR3 DNA sequence: TGTGCCAGCAGTCAGGACTACACAGATACGCAGTATTTT.

Relative to its sample, this clone is medium-sized. J is TRBJ2-1 and V is TRBV7-6; D uncertain. Trimming took 5 bases from V and 6 from J, leaving 26 bases between them. The CDR3 runs 18 residues. Germline-derived CDR1 and CDR2 are SGHVS and FNYEAQ. DNA for the CDR3: TGTGCCAGCAGCCCAACCCCCCTCGGTGTCGGGTACGGCAATGAGCAGTTCTTC. Protein sequence: CASSPTPLGVGYGNEQFF.

This chain connects TRBV19 to TRBJ1-2; D remains unclear. Looked up from germline, CDR1 is LNHDA and CDR2 is SQIVND (reference sequence). V dropped 4 bases and J dropped 4 bases, with 13 bases sitting between them. The CDR3 runs to 14 residues. The CDR3 DNA reads TGTGCCAGTAGTAGTATGACAAACCCCTATGGCTACACCTTC. This sequence encodes CASSSMTNPYGYTF.

The V and J genes are TRBV6-1 and TRBJ2-1, with D possibly being TRBD2 (7 bases). Germline values: CDR1 MNHNS, CDR2 SASEGT. This CDR3 comprises 15 residues. V lost 7 bases and J 3 bases, leaving 16 bases between the germline ends. The CDR3 nucleotides are TGTGCCAGCACCACCGGGGGGCTGATCTACAATGAGCAGTTCTTC. It encodes CASTTGGLIYNEQFF.

This clone has only a few counts. CDR3 coding DNA: TGTGCCAGCAGCCCGACTAGCGGATACACAGATACGCAGTATTTT. The encoded protein is CASSPTSGYTDTQYF. V usage is TRBV11-1 and J usage is TRBJ2-3, with TRBD2 matching over 9 bases. The germline gives CDR1 SGHAT, CDR2 FQDESV (reference sequence). The junction had 5 bases not matched to a gene; V was cut back by 5 bases and J by 2 bases. The CDR3 spans 15 residues.

The V and J genes are TRBV27 and TRBJ1-1, with D possibly TRBD1 on 6 matching bases. The CDR3 spans 13 residues. CDR1 MNHEY and CDR2 SMNVEV come from the germline V gene (reference sequence). V lost 3 bases to trimming and J lost 1 base, with 6 bases between them. The CDR3 protein is CASSLGQNTEAFF. CDR3 nucleotide sequence: TGTGCCAGCAGTTTGGGACAGAACACTGAAGCTTTCTTT.

A single count supports this clone. CDR3 region: CASSMGQRITEAFF. The CDR3 DNA reads TGTGCCAGTAGTATGGGACAGCGAATCACTGAAGCTTTCTTT. The chain couples TRBV19 to TRBJ1-1; 7 bases agree with TRBD1. V gave up 3 bases and J gave up 4 bases; unmatched junction bases: 5. There are 14 residues in the CDR3. CDR1 and CDR2 from the germline V gene are LNHDA and SQIVND (reference sequence). The full variable domain, its missing parts supplied by reference TRBV19 and TRBJ1-1, is DGGITQSPKYLFRKEGQNVTLSCEQNLNHDAMYWYRQDPGQGLRLIYYSQIVNDFQKGDIAEGYSVSREKKESFPLTVTSAQKNPTAFYLCASSMGQRITEAFFGQGTRLTVV.

CDR3 protein: CASSTHEATGSYEQYF. CDR3 nucleotides: TGTGCCAGCAGCACACACGAAGCCACAGGCTCCTACGAGCAGTACTTC. V gene TRBV13 combines with J gene TRBJ2-7; perhaps TRBD1 as D (5 bases). CDR1 PRHDT and CDR2 FYEKMQ come from the germline V gene (reference sequence). V lost 5 bases and J 0 bases, leaving 17 bases between the germline ends. The CDR3 extends over 16 amino acids.

V usage is TRBV27 and J usage is TRBJ1-2; maybe TRBD1 (6 bases). Germline CDR1 reads MNHEY; CDR2 reads SMNVEV (reference sequence). V shed 5 bases and J shed 8 bases, with 18 bases lying between them. This CDR3 region has 14 residues. The CDR3 reads CASSPSYRVKGYTF. In nucleotides, the CDR3 is TGTGCCAGCAGTCCATCCTACAGGGTGAAGGGCTACACCTTC.